The 6 T cell receptor beta chains presented below share a single source sample, sequenced in a study of shared clonotypes between healthy human individuals. TCRdb's copy holds only in-frame clones and misses some; the assay was immunoSEQ multiplex PCR. This table has about 710,000 clones, about 80% appearing once. The sample comprised memory CD4+ T cells sorted from blood. The sample's subset: CD45RA-negative fraction. The receptors shown here come from a woman in her 30s in good health.

Only a few counts were recorded for this clone. This sequence joins TRBV7-2 and TRBJ1-2; 7 positions match TRBD1. This CDR3 is 15 amino acids long. CDR1 and CDR2 (germline): SGHTA, FQGNSA. V lost 0 bases to trimming and J lost 2 bases; unmatched junction nucleotides: 3. The CDR3 sequence is CASSLASTGNYGYTF. The CDR3, as DNA: TGTGCCAGCAGCTTAGCCTCGACAGGGAACTATGGCTACACCTTC.

The chain has TRBV11-2 and TRBJ2-7, with D possibly matching TRBD2 (5 bases). Germline CDR1 and CDR2: SGHAT and FQNNGV. Trimming pared 1 base from V and 0 bases from J, leaving 10 bases between. The CDR3 has 15 residues. The CDR3 here is CASSLVRGSSYEQYF. The CDR3 DNA reads as TGTGCCAGCAGCTTAGTGAGAGGGTCCTCCTACGAGCAGTACTTC.

This clone was counted a few times. This rearrangement joins TRBV19 to TRBJ1-5, with TRBD1 identical over 9 bases. The germline V gene has CDR1 LNHDA and CDR2 SQIVND (reference sequence). V dropped 9 bases and J dropped 2; count of bases not matched to a gene: 17. The CDR3 covers 18 residues. The CDR3 sequence is CASWNRDRALWGNQPQHF. DNA of the CDR3: TGTGCCAGCTGGAACCGGGACAGGGCCCTTTGGGGCAATCAGCCCCAGCATTTT.

The rearrangement links TRBV28 to TRBJ2-7, with D unclear. Germline CDR1 MDHEN, CDR2 SYDVKM. This CDR3 contains 12 residues. V lost 10 bases to trimming and J lost 9 bases, with 19 bases between them. The CDR3 nucleotides are TGTGCCACGCTGCAGTTGAGACCTCCGCAGTACTTC. It yields the protein CATLQLRPPQYF. The variable domain in full, with the rest retrieved from reference TRBV28 and TRBJ2-7, is DVKVTQSSRYLVKRTGEKVFLECVQDMDHENMFWYRQDPGLGLRLIYFSYDVKMKEKGDIPEGYSVSREKKERFSLILESASTNQTSMYLCATLQLRPPQYFGPGTRLTVT.

This sequence joins TRBV10-1 and TRBJ2-7, with TRBD2 identical over 10 bases. The CDR3 has 15 amino acids. The V segment lost 0 bases and the J segment 9 bases; nucleotides outside the gene matches: 8. CDR1 and CDR2 (germline): WNHNN, SYGVQD (reference sequence). In nucleotides, the CDR3 is TGCGCCAGCAGTGAGTCTCTGGGGCTAGCGGGAGTGCAGTACTTC. Amino acid sequence: CASSESLGLAGVQYF.

This clone occurred a few times. The V and J genes are TRBV28 and TRBJ2-7; 8 bases map to TRBD1. CDR3 size: 13 residues. The germline V gene has CDR1 MDHEN and CDR2 SYDVKM. V gave up 8 bases and J gave up 2 bases; unmatched junction bases: 5. The CDR3 DNA reads as TGTGCCAGCGAGACAGGGGAGCCCTACGAGCAGTACTTC. This translates into CASETGEPYEQYF.